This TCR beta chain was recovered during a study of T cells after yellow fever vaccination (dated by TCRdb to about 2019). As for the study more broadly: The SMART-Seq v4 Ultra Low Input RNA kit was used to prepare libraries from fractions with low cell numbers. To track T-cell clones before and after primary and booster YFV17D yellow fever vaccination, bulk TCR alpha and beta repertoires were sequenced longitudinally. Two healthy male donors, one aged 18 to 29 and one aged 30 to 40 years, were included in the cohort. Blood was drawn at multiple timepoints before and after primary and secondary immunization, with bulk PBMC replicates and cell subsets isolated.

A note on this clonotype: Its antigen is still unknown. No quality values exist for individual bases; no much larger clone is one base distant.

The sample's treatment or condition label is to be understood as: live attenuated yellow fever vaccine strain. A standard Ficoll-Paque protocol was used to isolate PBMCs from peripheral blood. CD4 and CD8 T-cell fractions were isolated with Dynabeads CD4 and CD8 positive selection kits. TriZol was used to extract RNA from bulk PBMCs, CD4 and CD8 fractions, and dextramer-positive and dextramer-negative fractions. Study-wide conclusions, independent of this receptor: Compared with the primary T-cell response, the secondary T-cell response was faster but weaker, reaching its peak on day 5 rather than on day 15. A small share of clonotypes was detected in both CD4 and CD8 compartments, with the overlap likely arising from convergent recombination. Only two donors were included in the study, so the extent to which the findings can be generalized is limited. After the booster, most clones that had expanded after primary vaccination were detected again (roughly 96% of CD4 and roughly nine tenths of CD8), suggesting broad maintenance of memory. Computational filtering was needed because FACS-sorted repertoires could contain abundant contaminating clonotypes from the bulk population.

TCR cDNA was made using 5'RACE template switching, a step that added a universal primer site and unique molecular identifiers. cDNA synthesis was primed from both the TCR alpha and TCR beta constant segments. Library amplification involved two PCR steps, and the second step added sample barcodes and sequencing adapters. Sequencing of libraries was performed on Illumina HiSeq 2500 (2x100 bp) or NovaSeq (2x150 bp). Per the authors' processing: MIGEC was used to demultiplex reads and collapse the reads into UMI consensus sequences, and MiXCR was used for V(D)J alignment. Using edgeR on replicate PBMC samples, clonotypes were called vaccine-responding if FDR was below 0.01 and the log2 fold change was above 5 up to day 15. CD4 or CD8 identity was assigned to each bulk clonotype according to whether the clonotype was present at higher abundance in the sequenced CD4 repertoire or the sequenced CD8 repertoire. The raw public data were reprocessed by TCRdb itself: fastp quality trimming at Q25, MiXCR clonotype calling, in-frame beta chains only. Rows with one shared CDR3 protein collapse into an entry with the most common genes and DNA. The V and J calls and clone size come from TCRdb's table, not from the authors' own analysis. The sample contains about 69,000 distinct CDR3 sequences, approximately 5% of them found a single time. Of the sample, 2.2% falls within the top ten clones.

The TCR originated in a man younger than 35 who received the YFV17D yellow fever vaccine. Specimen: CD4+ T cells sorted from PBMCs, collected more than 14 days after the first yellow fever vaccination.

The CDR3 loop reads CASSPGQGSGYTF. Read as DNA, the sequence is TGTGCCAGTAGCCCGGGACAGGGAAGCGGCTACACCTTC. The chain uses TRBV19 and TRBJ1-2; TRBD1 agrees with 9 junctional bases. Including the terminal cysteine and phenylalanine, the CDR3 comprises 13 residues. The entry retains the CDR3 DNA only, 39 bases that are in frame from base 1. The junction shows trimming of 6 bases on V and 8 bases on J, and the gene matches do not reach 7 bases of it. Sequences LNHDA (CDR1) and SQIVND (CDR2) are obtained from the germline V gene (reference sequence).